This entry lists 28 T cell receptor beta chains sequenced from one sample in a study of cytomegalovirus exposure and HLA in healthy donors. Researchers ran the PCR with 60 Vbeta and 13 Jbeta primers. Using immunoSEQ multiplex PCR, the repertoire was profiled, and TCRdb retains in-frame clones only, with some absent. The repertoire holds some 90,000 clones, with about 86% as singletons. The sequencing sample was made of PBMCs. These receptors originate from a woman between 65 and 79 years old in good health and CMV-seropositive.

The chain recombines TRBV6-1 with TRBJ2-7; weak D call: TRBD2 (5 bases). The CDR3 extends over 14 amino acids. Trimming removed 6 bases from V and 7 bases from J, with 19 bases in between. The germline CDR1 and CDR2 sequences are MNHNS and SASEGT. The DNA of the CDR3 is TGTGCCAGCAGGACCCTAGCTGTGTCGGGTGAGCAGTACTTC. This translates into CASRTLAVSGEQYF.

The chain carries TRBV5-4 and TRBJ2-1; 15 bases are a match to TRBD2. This CDR3 region has 17 residues. Germline V gene sequence: CDR1 SGHNT, CDR2 YYREEE (reference sequence). V was pared by 3 bases and J by 1 base, with 2 bases of the junction left unmatched. The CDR3 sequence is CASSSGTSGRSYNEQFF. For the CDR3, the DNA is TGTGCCAGCAGCTCCGGGACTAGCGGGAGGTCCTACAATGAGCAGTTCTTC. Supplemented by reference TRBV5-4 and TRBJ2-1, the full variable domain reads ETGVTQSPTHLIKTRGQQVTLRCSSQSGHNTVSWYQQALGQGPQFIFQYYREEENGRGNFPPRFSGLQFPNYSSELNVNALELDDSALYLCASSSGTSGRSYNEQFFGPGTRLTVL.

J is TRBJ2-5 and V is TRBV19; TRBD2 matches 7 bases. The germline V gene has CDR1 LNHDA and CDR2 SQIVND (reference sequence). Trimming at V came to 3 bases and at J to 1 base, leaving 14 bases not matched to a gene. This CDR3 contains 18 residues. In nucleotides, the CDR3 is TGTGCCAGTAGTATGGCCTCGGTTGGCGGGAGCTCCCAAGAGACCCAGTACTTC. Translated, it gives CASSMASVGGSSQETQYF.

The rearrangement links TRBV11-2 to TRBJ2-6, with D possibly being TRBD2 (5 bases). CDR3 length: 18 residues. CDR1 and CDR2 from the germline V gene are SGHAT and FQNNGV. V shed 1 base and J shed 0 bases, with 13 bases lying between them. The CDR3 sequence: CASSLVATGSSGANVLTF. DNA of the CDR3: TGTGCCAGCAGCTTAGTAGCGACGGGGAGCTCTGGGGCCAACGTCCTGACTTTC.

There are a few counts of this clone. The V gene is TRBV19, the J gene TRBJ1-6; 10 bases are a match to TRBD1. This CDR3 region has 17 residues. J lost 2 bases, V lost 7 bases, and 8 bases had no gene match. The germline V gene encodes CDR1 LNHDA and CDR2 SQIVND (reference sequence). Here the CDR3 reads CASNPGQGNTYNSPLHF. The CDR3, as DNA: TGTGCCAGTAACCCGGGACAGGGGAATACCTATAATTCACCCCTCCACTTT. The whole variable domain, remainder taken from reference TRBV19 and TRBJ1-6, is DGGITQSPKYLFRKEGQNVTLSCEQNLNHDAMYWYRQDPGQGLRLIYYSQIVNDFQKGDIAEGYSVSREKKESFPLTVTSAQKNPTAFYLCASNPGQGNTYNSPLHFGNGTRLTVT.

The genes are TRBV7-8 and TRBJ2-7, with TRBD2 matching 7 bases. V was pared by 1 base and J by 2 bases, with 5 bases of the junction left unmatched. Per the germline V gene, CDR1 is SGHVS and CDR2 is FQNEAQ. The CDR3 runs 15 residues. CDR3 in DNA: TGTGCCAGCAGCTTAGGGCGGGGGAGTGCCTACGAGCAGTACTTC. Its translation is CASSLGRGSAYEQYF.

This rearrangement joins TRBV29-1 to TRBJ2-3; the match to TRBD2 covers 11 bases. Germline lookup yields CDR1 SQVTM and CDR2 ANQGSEA. CDR3 length: 17 residues. The trim removed 4 bases at V and 1 base at J, leaving 10 bases unmatched. The CDR3 is CSVVSGRDRLGTDTQYF. The CDR3 region has the DNA TGCAGCGTTGTTAGCGGGAGGGATCGGTTAGGCACAGATACGCAGTATTTT.

The chain recombines TRBV7-2 with TRBJ2-1, with unresolved D. Germline loops: CDR1 SGHTA, CDR2 FQGNSA. This CDR3 is built from 16 residues. V was cut by 5 bases and J by 2 bases, with 16 bases left in between. The CDR3 nucleotides read TGTGCCAGCAGCCCCGATTGGGCTACGACCTACAATGAGCAGTTCTTC. It specifies CASSPDWATTYNEQFF.

This clone was counted once. The genes are TRBV7-2 and TRBJ2-1, with D maybe TRBD1 (6 bases). CDR3 length equals 12 residues. Germline lookup yields CDR1 SGHTA and CDR2 FQGNSA. V shed 2 bases and J shed 12 bases, with 11 bases lying between them. This CDR3 is CASSLQGMGQFF. The CDR3 nucleotides are TGTGCCAGCAGCTTACAGGGGATGGGGCAGTTCTTC.

The rearrangement joins TRBV6-6 to TRBJ2-7; 7 bases align to TRBD2. The CDR3 is 14 amino acids. Germline V lookup: CDR1 MNHNY, CDR2 SVGAGI (reference sequence). The ends lost 4 bases at V and 4 bases at J; junction bases unmatched: 7. The CDR3 reads CASSSTWGGYEQYF. Written as DNA, the CDR3 is TGTGCCAGCAGTTCGACTTGGGGGGGGTACGAGCAGTACTTC.

The V call is TRBV11-3, the J call TRBJ2-1; 9 bases are a match to TRBD1. CDR3 length equals 14 residues. V shed 5 bases, J shed 3 bases, and the junction held 2 bases outside the gene matches. CDR1 and CDR2 (germline): SGHNT, YENEEA. The CDR3 nucleotides are TGTGCCAGCAGCGGGACAGGGTACTACAATGAGCAGTTCTTC. Encoded protein: CASSGTGYYNEQFF.

The rearrangement joins TRBV7-2 to TRBJ1-1; D is possibly TRBD1 (6 bases). This CDR3 region has 14 residues. Trimming removed 2 bases at V and 6 bases at J, with 13 bases between. Germline V lookup: CDR1 SGHTA, CDR2 FQGNSA. CDR3 sequence (DNA): TGTGCCAGCAGCTTACAGGGGATGAGCCCTGAAGCTTTCTTT. This sequence encodes CASSLQGMSPEAFF. Full variable domain (missing parts from reference TRBV7-2 and TRBJ1-1): GAGVSQSPSNKVTEKGKDVELRCDPISGHTALYWYRQSLGQGLEFLIYFQGNSAPDKSGLPSDRFSAERTGGSVSTLTIQRTQQEDSAVYLCASSLQGMSPEAFFGQGTRLTVV.

In this sample, this clone turned up once. This sequence joins TRBV5-1 and TRBJ2-5; 10 nucleotides align to TRBD2. The V and J ends lost 0 bases and 5 bases, in that order; junction bases with no gene match: 13. CDR1 is SGHRS and CDR2 is YFSETQ in the germline V gene. The CDR3 length is 18 residues. CDR3 DNA: TGCGCCAGCAGCTTGGGGCCTCCCTCTAGCGGGAGTGTGGAGACCCAGTACTTC. Translating gives CASSLGPPSSGSVETQYF.

This chain joins TRBV9 and TRBJ2-5; D may be TRBD1 (5 bases). The V gene lost 0 bases and the J gene lost 4 bases, with 7 bases spanning the gap. This CDR3 has 13 residues. Germline loops: CDR1 SGDLS, CDR2 YYNGEE. The DNA for the CDR3 is TGTGCCAGCAGCGTAGAAGGGGCAGAGACCCAGTACTTC. Translated, it gives CASSVEGAETQYF.

The chain combines TRBV2 with TRBJ1-1; weak D call: TRBD1 (6 bases). This CDR3 contains 11 residues. Germline assignment: CDR1 SNHLY and CDR2 FYNNEI. V dropped 6 bases and J dropped 11 bases, with 13 bases sitting between them. In DNA form, the CDR3 reads TGTGCCAGCAGCCTCACAGGGCTGGCTTTCTTT. This codes for CASSLTGLAFF.

This chain links TRBV7-6 with TRBJ1-5; 8 bases are a match to TRBD1. CDR3 length: 15 residues. The V gene's germline CDR1 is SGHVS and CDR2 FNYEAQ. With 5 bases clipped from V and 3 bases from J, the junction kept 6 bases outside the gene matches. For the CDR3, the DNA is TGTGCCAGCAGCCAGGGACAGGAGGTCAATCAGCCCCAGCATTTT. This translates into CASSQGQEVNQPQHF.

This chain joins TRBV4-1 and TRBJ2-2, with 12 bases lining up with TRBD2. Germline assignment: CDR1 MGHRA and CDR2 YSYEKL. V shed 4 bases, J shed 7 bases, and the junction held 7 bases outside the gene matches. The CDR3 is 16 amino acids. DNA of the CDR3: TGCGCCAGCAGCCGCCTAGCGGGAGGGACGGGCGGGGAGCTGTTTTTT. It specifies CASSRLAGGTGGELFF.

For this clone: Compared with germline, one end of the junction differs, possibly owing to a read error. This chain uses TRBV7-9 with TRBJ2-3, with TRBD1 identical over 9 bases. CDR1 and CDR2 from the germline V gene are SEHNR and FQNEAQ (reference sequence). The CDR3 is 12 residues long. The CDR3 sequence is CSSNRGPDTQYF. The DNA of the CDR3 is TGTTCCAGCAACAGGGGGCCAGATACGCAGTATTTT. Together with reference TRBV7-9 and TRBJ2-3, the CDR3 gives the full variable domain: DTGVSQNPRHKITKRGQNVTFRCDPISEHNRLYWYRQTLGQGPEFLTYFQNEAQLEKSRLLSDRFSAERPKGSFSTLEIQRTEQGDSAMYLCSSNRGPDTQYFGPGTRLTVL.

The chain links TRBV28 to TRBJ1-1; unclear D gene. Germline V gene sequence: CDR1 MDHEN, CDR2 SYDVKM. V was trimmed by 5 bases and J by 4 bases, leaving 17 bases between them. CDR3 length: 15 amino acids. For the CDR3, the DNA is TGTGCCAGCAGTACGACTTGGGGAGGGAGCACTGAAGCTTTCTTT. Protein product: CASSTTWGGSTEAFF.

The chain couples TRBV9 to TRBJ2-1, with 7 bases that match TRBD2. Germline CDR1 SGDLS, CDR2 YYNGEE. This CDR3 is 15 amino acids long. V lost 0 bases and J lost 3; bases outside the gene matches: 3. DNA for the CDR3: TGTGCCAGCAGCGTAGAGCTAGCGGACTACAATGAGCAGTTCTTC. Translating gives CASSVELADYNEQFF.

This clone came up a few times. V and J are TRBV10-3 and TRBJ1-2; no reliable D call. Germline loops: CDR1 ENHRY, CDR2 SYGVKD. The CDR3 has 15 amino acids. V lost 2 bases and J lost 1, with 11 bases in between. The CDR3 coding sequence is TGTGCCATCAGTGAGAGTCCAGGCTATAACTATGGCTACACCTTC. Amino acids: CAISESPGYNYGYTF.

The J gene is TRBJ2-1, the V gene TRBV18; 7 nucleotides agree with TRBD2. With V trimmed by 6 bases and J by 1 base, 3 bases remained unmatched. From germline, CDR1 is KGHSH and CDR2 LQKENI. The CDR3 length is 14 residues. The DNA of the CDR3 is TGTGCCAGCTCGCGGGAGAGTTCCTACAATGAGCAGTTCTTC. Encoded protein: CASSRESSYNEQFF.

Here the CDR3 reads CASSSTVQETQYF. The CDR3 DNA follows: TGTGCCAGCAGCTCAACCGTTCAAGAGACCCAGTACTTC. The chain links TRBV7-3 to TRBJ2-5; D not resolved. This CDR3 region has 13 residues. Trimming cost V 4 bases and J 2 bases, with 8 bases left between them. Germline V lookup: CDR1 SGHTA, CDR2 FQGTGA.

This clone was detected a few times. This rearrangement joins TRBV5-1 to TRBJ2-1, with D perhaps matching TRBD1 (6 bases). Trimming took 4 bases from V and 4 from J, leaving 12 bases between them. Germline V CDR1 and CDR2: SGHRS, YFSETQ. CDR3 length: 14 residues. CDR3 loop: CASSTSTGYNEQFF. CDR3 coding DNA: TGCGCCAGCAGCACCTCGACAGGTTACAATGAGCAGTTCTTC.

The chain uses TRBV9 and TRBJ2-5, with TRBD2 identical over 7 bases. From germline, CDR1 is SGDLS and CDR2 YYNGEE. Trimming took 2 bases from V and 2 from J; bases not matched to a gene: 3. The CDR3 is made up of 14 amino acids. The CDR3 bases are TGTGCCAGCAGCGTGGGGGGGACTCAAGAGACCCAGTACTTC. Amino acids: CASSVGGTQETQYF.

The rearrangement uses TRBV27 and TRBJ1-2, with TRBD1 matching 7 bases. Trimming took 3 bases from V and 4 from J; bases not matched to a gene: 2. CDR1 is MNHEY and CDR2 is SMNVEV in the germline V gene (reference sequence). CDR3 length equals 13 residues. CDR3 in amino acids: CASSFRGSYGYTF. The CDR3 DNA reads TGTGCCAGCAGTTTCAGGGGGTCCTATGGCTACACCTTC.

This chain links TRBV10-1 with TRBJ1-2, with TRBD1 identical over 9 bases. J lost 6 bases, V lost 7 bases, and 12 bases had no gene match. Germline CDR1 reads WNHNN; CDR2 reads SYGVQD (reference sequence). This CDR3 spans 15 amino acids. The CDR3 region has the DNA TGCGCCAGCATTCTTCACAGGGGGCGCAGGGATGGCTACACCTTC. Protein sequence: CASILHRGRRDGYTF.

The chain links TRBV5-4 to TRBJ1-1; D is unresolved. Germline V CDR1 and CDR2: SGHNT, YYREEE (reference sequence). Deletions cut 5 bases from V and 0 bases from J, with 11 bases between. The CDR3 loop spans 14 amino acids. In nucleotides, the CDR3 is TGTGCCAGCAGAAGAGGCGGTATGAACACTGAAGCTTTCTTT. It codes for CASRRGGMNTEAFF.